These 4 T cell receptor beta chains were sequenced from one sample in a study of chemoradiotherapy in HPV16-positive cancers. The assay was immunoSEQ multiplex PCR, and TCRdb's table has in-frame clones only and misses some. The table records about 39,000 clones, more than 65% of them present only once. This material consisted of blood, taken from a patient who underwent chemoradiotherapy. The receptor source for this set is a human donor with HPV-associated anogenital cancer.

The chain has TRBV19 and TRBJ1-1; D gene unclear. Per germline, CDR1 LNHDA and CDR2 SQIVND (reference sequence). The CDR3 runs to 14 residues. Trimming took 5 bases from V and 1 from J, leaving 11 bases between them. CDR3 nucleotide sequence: TGTGCCAGTAGTTCCTGGACGGCGAACACTGAAGCTTTCTTT. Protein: CASSSWTANTEAFF.

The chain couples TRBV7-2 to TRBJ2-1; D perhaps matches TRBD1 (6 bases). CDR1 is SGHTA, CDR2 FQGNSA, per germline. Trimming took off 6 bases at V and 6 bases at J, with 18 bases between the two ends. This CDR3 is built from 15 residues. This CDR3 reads CASRHRQALGNEQFF. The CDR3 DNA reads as TGTGCCAGCAGACATAGACAGGCTTTGGGCAATGAGCAGTTCTTC.

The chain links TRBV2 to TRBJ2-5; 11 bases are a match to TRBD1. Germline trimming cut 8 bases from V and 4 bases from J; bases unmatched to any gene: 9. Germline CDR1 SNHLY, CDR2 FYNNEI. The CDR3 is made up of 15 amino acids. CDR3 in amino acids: CASPMDRGRRETQYF. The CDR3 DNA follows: TGTGCCAGCCCCATGGACAGGGGGCGCCGAGAGACCCAGTACTTC.

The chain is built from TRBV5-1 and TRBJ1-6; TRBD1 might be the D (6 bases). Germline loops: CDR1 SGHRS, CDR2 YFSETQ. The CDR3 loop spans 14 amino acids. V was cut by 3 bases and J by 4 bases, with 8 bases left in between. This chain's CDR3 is CASSSDRYNSPLHF. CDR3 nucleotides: TGCGCCAGCAGCTCGGACAGATATAATTCACCCCTCCACTTT.